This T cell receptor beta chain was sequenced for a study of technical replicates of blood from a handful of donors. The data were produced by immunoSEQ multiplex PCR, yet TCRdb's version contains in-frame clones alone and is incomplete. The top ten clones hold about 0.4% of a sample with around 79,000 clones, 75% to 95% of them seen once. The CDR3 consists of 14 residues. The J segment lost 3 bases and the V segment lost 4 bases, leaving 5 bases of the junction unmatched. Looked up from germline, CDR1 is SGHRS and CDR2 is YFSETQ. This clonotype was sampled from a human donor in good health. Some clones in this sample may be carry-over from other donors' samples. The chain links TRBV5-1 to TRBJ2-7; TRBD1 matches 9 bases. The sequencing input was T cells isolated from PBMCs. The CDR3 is CASSLNRGRYEQYF. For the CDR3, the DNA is TGCGCCAGCAGCCTTAACAGGGGGCGCTACGAGCAGTACTTC.